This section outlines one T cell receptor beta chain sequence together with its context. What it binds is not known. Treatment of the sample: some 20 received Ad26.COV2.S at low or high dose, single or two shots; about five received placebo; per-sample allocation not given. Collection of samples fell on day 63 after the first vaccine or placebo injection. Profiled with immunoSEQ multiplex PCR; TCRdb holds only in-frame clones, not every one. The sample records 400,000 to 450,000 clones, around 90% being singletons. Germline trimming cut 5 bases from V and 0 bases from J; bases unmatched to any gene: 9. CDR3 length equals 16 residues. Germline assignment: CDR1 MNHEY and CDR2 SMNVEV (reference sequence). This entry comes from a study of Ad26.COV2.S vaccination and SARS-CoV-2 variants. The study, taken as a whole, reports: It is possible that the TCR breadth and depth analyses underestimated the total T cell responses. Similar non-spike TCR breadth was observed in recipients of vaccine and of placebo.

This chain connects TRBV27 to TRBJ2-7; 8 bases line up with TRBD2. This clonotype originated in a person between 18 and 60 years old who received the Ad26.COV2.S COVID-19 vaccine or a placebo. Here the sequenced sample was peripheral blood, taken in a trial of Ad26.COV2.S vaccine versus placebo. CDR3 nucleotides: TGTGCCAGCAGTCCTTCACTAGCGGCAAGCTCCTACGAGCAGTACTTC. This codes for CASSPSLAASSYEQYF.